Below are 6 T cell receptor beta chains sequenced from a single sample in a study of cytomegalovirus exposure and HLA in healthy donors. The PCR was carried out with 60 Vbeta primers and 13 Jbeta primers. The table came from immunoSEQ multiplex PCR; TCRdb's copy has only in-frame clones and leaves some out. Of almost 65,000 clones listed, 60% to 85% are singletons. Sequencing input: PBMCs. Receptors were obtained from a male donor in good health and CMV-seropositive.

This clone has just one count. For the CDR3, the DNA is TGTGCCAGCACCACGCTCCGGTCTGGAAACACCATATATTTT. Translating gives CASTTLRSGNTIYF. The chain links TRBV6-5 to TRBJ1-3; D gene ambiguous. Between the trimmed V and J ends, which lost 7 bases and 1 base, there was a span of 11 bases. The germline V gene has CDR1 MNHEY and CDR2 SVGAGI. CDR3 length equals 14 residues.

This clone has more than one count but fewer than ten. V usage is TRBV5-4 and J usage is TRBJ1-3; TRBD1 matches at 7 bases. The CDR3 has 14 residues. CDR1 SGHNT and CDR2 YYREEE come from the germline V gene (reference sequence). With V trimmed by 5 bases and J by 0 bases, 2 bases remained unmatched. The CDR3 nucleotides are TGTGCCAGCAGACGGGACAGCTCTGGAAACACCATATATTTT. It specifies CASRRDSSGNTIYF.

This clone was counted a single time. The rearrangement links TRBV7-9 to TRBJ2-5; possibly TRBD1 for D (6 bases). Germline V gene data show CDR1 as SEHNR and CDR2 as FQNEAQ (reference sequence). The CDR3 runs to 17 residues. V was pared by 5 bases and J by 2 bases, with 21 bases between. Here the CDR3 DNA reads TGTGCCAGCAGCCCCTCCCCCGGACAGCGAATACAAGAGACCCAGTACTTC. Amino acid sequence: CASSPSPGQRIQETQYF.

This sequence joins TRBV19 and TRBJ1-1, with D uncertain. This CDR3 is built from 13 residues. Trimming took 4 bases from V and 6 from J, leaving 12 bases between them. Germline V gene sequence: CDR1 LNHDA, CDR2 SQIVND (reference sequence). CDR3 in DNA: TGTGCCAGTAGTAAACTCGGGATCCCTGAAGCTTTCTTT. It codes for CASSKLGIPEAFF.

CDR3 region: CSVGTGTGAKLFF. The DNA of the CDR3 is TGCAGCGTGGGAACTGGGACAGGGGCAAAACTGTTTTTT. The V call is TRBV29-1, the J call TRBJ1-4; TRBD1 aligns across 10 bases. The V and J ends lost 6 bases and 10 bases, in that order; junction bases with no gene match: 8. The germline V gene has CDR1 SQVTM and CDR2 ANQGSEA. The CDR3 covers 13 residues.

The chain joins TRBV27 to TRBJ1-1; D ambiguous. CDR3 length equals 15 residues. V shed 0 bases and J shed 1 base, with 9 bases lying between them. Germline lookup yields CDR1 MNHEY and CDR2 SMNVEV (reference sequence). CDR3 in amino acids: CASSLSYRENTEAFF. CDR3 DNA: TGTGCCAGCAGTTTATCGTACAGAGAGAACACTGAAGCTTTCTTT.